The 19 T cell receptor beta chains given below trace back to one sample, sequenced in a study of T cells of healthy individuals. TCRdb analysed the 5' RACE reads with MiXCR anew, one entry per CDR3 protein. This sample has about 82,000 distinct CDR3 sequences, with about 5.5% found just once. The source of these receptors is a female donor in good health.

V usage is TRBV6-1 and J usage is TRBJ2-7; 15 bases align to TRBD2. V trimming: 8 bases; J trimming: 0 bases; junction bases outside the gene matches: 14. The CDR3 is made up of 19 amino acids. Germline CDR1 reads MNHNS; CDR2 reads SASEGT. The CDR3 region is CASPRSPGLAGGNSYEQYF. The CDR3 DNA follows: TGTGCCAGCCCCCGGTCCCCGGGACTAGCGGGAGGAAACTCCTACGAGCAGTACTTC.

In this sample, this clonotype turned up many times. DNA for the CDR3: TGCGCCAGCAGCCCAGGGACTAGAGGCTACTACGAGCAGTACTTC. The encoded protein is CASSPGTRGYYEQYF. This sequence joins TRBV4-3 and TRBJ2-7, with TRBD2 matching 8 bases. V was clipped by 4 bases and J by 3 bases; unmatched bases: 8. Per the germline V gene, CDR1 is LGHNA and CDR2 is YSLEER. This CDR3 spans 15 amino acids.

The rearrangement joins TRBV29-1 to TRBJ2-1; 8 nucleotides match TRBD2. Germline CDR1 SQVTM, CDR2 ANQGSEA. The ends lost 4 bases at V and 3 bases at J; junction bases unmatched: 5. This CDR3 contains 14 residues. The CDR3 loop reads CSVGSGDVYNEQFF. The CDR3 DNA sequence: TGCAGCGTTGGTAGCGGGGATGTCTACAATGAGCAGTTCTTC.

This clonotype was detected many times. This chain uses TRBV3-1 with TRBJ1-1; maybe TRBD1 (5 bases). Trimming took 1 base from V and 4 from J, leaving 7 bases between them. Germline assignment: CDR1 LGHDT and CDR2 YNNKEL (reference sequence). The CDR3 length is 13 residues. The CDR3 here is CASSQGGITEAFF. The CDR3, as DNA: TGTGCCAGCAGCCAAGGGGGGATCACTGAAGCTTTCTTT.

There are many counts of this clonotype. J is TRBJ2-1 and V is TRBV4-3; 7 bases fit TRBD2. The CDR3 is 17 amino acids. Germline lookup yields CDR1 LGHNA and CDR2 YSLEER. After removal of 2 bases from V and 0 bases from J, the junction contained 7 bases not matched to a gene. CDR3 region: CASSQQPTSVSYNEQFF. The CDR3 bases are TGCGCCAGCAGCCAACAACCAACTAGCGTCTCCTACAATGAGCAGTTCTTC.

This clonotype was counted many times. The chain has TRBV20-1 and TRBJ2-3, with 7 bases aligning to TRBD2. Trimming took 3 bases from V and 0 from J; bases not matched to a gene: 24. The CDR3 spans 21 residues. From germline, CDR1 is DFQATT and CDR2 SNEGSKA (reference sequence). In DNA, the CDR3 is TGCAGTGCTAGGTCCTCTAAGCGGGACCCTCTCTCCCGCCCTAGCACAGATACGCAGTATTTT. Translating it yields CSARSSKRDPLSRPSTDTQYF.

This rearrangement joins TRBV10-3 to TRBJ2-7, with D unresolved. CDR1 and CDR2 (germline): ENHRY, SYGVKD. This CDR3 has 16 residues. Trimming cost V 2 bases and J 2 bases, with 16 bases left between them. The chain's CDR3 is CAISELNRGDTYEQYF. CDR3 nucleotide sequence: TGTGCCATCAGTGAGCTCAACCGAGGTGATACCTACGAGCAGTACTTC.

This clonotype has a count of ten or more. The chain carries TRBV20-1 and TRBJ2-7, with D perhaps matching TRBD2 (6 bases). This CDR3 is built from 13 residues. Germline values: CDR1 DFQATT, CDR2 SNEGSKA (reference sequence). Trimming took 0 bases from V and 7 from J, leaving 13 bases between them. The CDR3 DNA sequence: TGCAGTGCTAGAGACTCCGGGAGCAGGGAGCAGTACTTC. Amino acids: CSARDSGSREQYF.

This clonotype was detected many times. In DNA, the CDR3 is TGTGCCAGCAGCTTAGATTCCGAGCAGTACTTC. It codes for CASSLDSEQYF. The J gene is TRBJ2-7, the V gene TRBV7-9; D ambiguous. Germline assignment: CDR1 SEHNR and CDR2 FQNEAQ (reference sequence). The length of the CDR3 is 11 residues. Deletions cut 1 base from V and 6 bases from J, with 4 bases between.

This clonotype was seen only a few times. The chain employs TRBV7-3 and TRBJ1-3; D remains unclear. V was shortened by 4 bases and J by 2 bases, with 6 bases between the two germline ends. CDR3 length: 13 residues. Germline values: CDR1 SGHTA, CDR2 FQGTGA. Here the CDR3 reads CASSSEAGNTIYF. For the CDR3, the DNA is TGTGCCAGCAGCTCCGAAGCTGGAAACACCATATATTTT. The whole variable domain, filled in from reference TRBV7-3 and TRBJ1-3, reads GAGVSQTPSNKVTEKGKYVELRCDPISGHTALYWYRQSLGQGPEFLIYFQGTGAADDSGLPNDRFFAVRPEGSVSTLKIQRTERGDSAVYLCASSSEAGNTIYFGEGSWLTVV.

The V gene is TRBV6-2 or TRBV6-3, the J gene TRBJ2-1; 11 bases are a match to TRBD2. This CDR3 contains 18 residues. Trimming cost V 2 bases and J 6 bases; bases outside gene matches: 12. Germline CDR1 is MNHEY and CDR2 is SVGEGT. The CDR3 region is CASSYNMESSGRSNEQFF. In DNA form, the CDR3 reads TGTGCCAGCAGTTACAATATGGAGTCTAGCGGGAGGAGCAATGAGCAGTTCTTC.

The chain employs TRBV2 and TRBJ2-1; D gene ambiguous. This CDR3 spans 12 amino acids. Germline V gene sequence: CDR1 SNHLY, CDR2 FYNNEI. Deletions cut 0 bases from V and 8 bases from J, with 5 bases between. The CDR3: CASSEAKYEQFF. The DNA for the CDR3 is TGTGCCAGCAGTGAAGCGAAGTATGAGCAGTTCTTC.

This clonotype has a count of ten or more. This chain joins TRBV7-9 and TRBJ2-1, with D uncertain. CDR1 and CDR2 from the germline V gene are SEHNR and FQNEAQ (reference sequence). Trimming took 1 base from V and 0 from J, leaving 4 bases between them. The CDR3 length is 14 residues. Here the CDR3 DNA reads TGTGCCAGCAGCTTAGAGAGCTCCTACAATGAGCAGTTCTTC. Amino acid sequence: CASSLESSYNEQFF.

The table lists this clonotype with many counts. V and J are TRBV18 and TRBJ1-1; D is possibly TRBD1 (5 bases). V lost 3 bases to trimming and J lost 0 bases, with 11 bases between them. This CDR3 contains 15 residues. CDR1 is KGHSH, CDR2 LQKENI, per germline. The CDR3 loop is CASSPGQGMNTEAFF. In DNA form, the CDR3 reads TGTGCCAGCTCACCGGGCCAGGGCATGAACACTGAAGCTTTCTTT. The variable domain in full, with the rest retrieved from reference TRBV18 and TRBJ1-1, is NAGVMQNPRHLVRRRGQEARLRCSPMKGHSHVYWYRQLPEEGLKFMVYLQKENIIDESGMPKERFSAEFPKEGPSILRIQQVVRGDSAAYFCASSPGQGMNTEAFFGQGTRLTVV.

This clonotype was seen repeatedly, ten times or more. The chain combines TRBV13 with TRBJ2-1; D gene unclear. V was cut by 3 bases and J by 8 bases, with 5 bases left in between. This CDR3 region has 11 residues. CDR1 and CDR2 (germline): PRHDT, FYEKMQ (reference sequence). The CDR3: CASSFSDEQFF. CDR3 bases: TGTGCCAGCAGCTTCTCGGATGAGCAGTTCTTC.

This clonotype showed up many times. The rearrangement joins TRBV6-5 to TRBJ2-7; 7 bases map to TRBD1. Germline loops: CDR1 MNHEY, CDR2 SVGAGI. The trim removed 8 bases at V and 9 bases at J, leaving 13 bases unmatched. This CDR3 has 13 residues. As DNA, the CDR3 is TGTGCCAGCCGGGACAGTCAAGTCTCGAGGCAGTACTTC. Residues: CASRDSQVSRQYF.

As for this clonotype: A much larger clone sits a single nucleotide away, making a read error possible. This chain joins TRBV12-3 or TRBV12-4 and TRBJ2-5; D might be TRBD2 (5 bases). The length of the CDR3 is 13 residues. In DNA, the CDR3 is TGTGCCAGCGCTTCCCGGGGATGGGAGACCAAGTACTTC. Amino acid sequence: CASASRGWETKYF.

This clonotype was observed many times. The chain links TRBV27 to TRBJ2-5; no clear D. Per germline, CDR1 MNHEY and CDR2 SMNVEV (reference sequence). This CDR3 spans 15 amino acids. Deletions cut 6 bases from V and 1 base from J, with 15 bases between. CDR3: CASSDVNRFQETQYF. CDR3 coding DNA: TGTGCCAGCAGCGATGTCAACCGCTTCCAAGAGACCCAGTACTTC.

The sample holds many counts of this clonotype. The chain combines TRBV19 with TRBJ2-2, with 8 bases lining up with TRBD1. The CDR3 has 15 amino acids. Germline V gene sequence: CDR1 LNHDA, CDR2 SQIVND (reference sequence). J was trimmed by 2 bases and V by 5 bases; bases with no gene match: 4. The CDR3 nucleotides are TGTGCCAGTAGTCTAGGACAGGGAAACACCGGGGAGCTGTTTTTT. It specifies CASSLGQGNTGELFF.